This section outlines one T cell receptor (beta chain) sequence together with its context. Its specificity is unknown. The CDR3 runs 14 residues. V lost 3 bases and J lost 9; bases outside the gene matches: 3. Looked up from germline, CDR1 is SEHNR and CDR2 is FQNEAQ (reference sequence). The data were obtained in a study of T-cell reconstitution after alpha-beta-depleted transplantation in children. Unique molecular identifiers were built into the TCRbeta library. TCRdb re-called the PCR reads with MiXCR, one entry per CDR3 protein. The sample lists about 500,000 distinct CDR3 sequences; roughly 11% were seen once. Regarding the study as a whole: The authors attributed T-cell counts and diversity one year after transplant mostly to newly produced T cells. Alpha-beta T cells present about two months after transplant were reported to originate from several hundred expanded graft clones.

V usage is TRBV7-9 and J usage is TRBJ2-1; 12 bases are shared with TRBD2. The receptor comes from a female patient aged 2 to 10 who had a stem cell transplant for aplastic anemia, so the T cells may come from the graft donor. Sequenced material: PBMCs, mostly from graft donor cells, taken 180 days after TCRalphabeta/CD19-depleted stem cell transplant. CDR3 residues: CASSFLAGGFEQFF. CDR3 bases: TGTGCCAGCAGCTTCCTAGCGGGAGGGTTTGAGCAGTTCTTC.